A selection of T cell receptor beta chains follows, all from one sample in a study of CD8+CD57+ T cells in acquired aplastic anemia. TCRdb recomputed calls from the reads with MiXCR, one row per CDR3 protein. Of 210,000 or so distinct CDR3 sequences in the sample, roughly 45% were seen once. The sequencing input was sorted CD4+, CD8+, or CD8+CD57+ T cells (not recorded which) from PBMCs. These receptors came from a human donor with aplastic anemia. Both conserved end residues are part of each CDR3. A D gene is named only where the DNA matches it firmly. Not every row has a clone size; where given, it reads once, few, many or a size class.

TRBJ1-5 | TRBD1 | . | TRBV3-1 | CASSDAGTGLSNQPQHF | TGTGCCAGCAGCGACGCCGGGACAGGACTTAGCAATCAGCCCCAGCATTTT
TRBJ1-6 | . | few | TRBV9 | CASSVDGGSPLHF | TGTGCCAGCAGCGTAGATGGTGGTTCACCCCTCCACTTT
TRBJ2-5 | TRBD1 | . | TRBV7-9 | CASRYLTGGEETQYF | TGTGCCAGCAGGTATCTGACAGGGGGCGAGGAGACCCAGTACTTC
TRBJ2-2 | . | many | TRBV7-9 | CASSDGTNTGELFF | TGTGCCAGCAGCGACGGGACTAACACCGGGGAGCTGTTTTTT
TRBJ2-7 | . | . | TRBV7-8 | CASSLTSGTPDVAYEQYF | TGTGCCAGCAGCTTAACGTCCGGGACACCAGACGTAGCCTACGAGCAGTACTTC
TRBJ2-7 | . | . | TRBV5-1 | CASSLAMQGGYEQYF | TGTGCCAGCAGCTTGGCCATGCAGGGTGGGTACGAGCAGTACTTC
TRBJ1-2 | . | . | TRBV15 | CATSNQGGWGYTF | TGTGCCACCAGCAACCAAGGGGGTTGGGGCTACACCTTC
TRBJ2-3 | . | . | TRBV10-3 | CAISEAGTDTQYF | TGTGCCATCAGTGAGGCGGGCACAGATACGCAGTATTTT
TRBJ2-4 | TRBD2 | few | TRBV6-1 | CASSEERRRGLDIQYF | TGTGCCAGCAGTGAAGAACGAAGGCGGGGGTTGGACATTCAGTACTTC
TRBJ2-1 | . | many | TRBV19 | CASSHNTRDNEQFF | TGTGCCAGTAGCCATAACACCAGGGACAATGAGCAGTTCTTC
TRBJ2-2 | . | . | TRBV7-6 | CASSLENRANTGELFF | TGTGCCAGCAGCTTAGAAAATCGAGCGAACACCGGGGAGCTGTTTTTC
TRBJ1-4 | . | . | TRBV25-1 | CASSADRLGEKLFF | TGTGCCAGCAGTGCCGACAGACTAGGTGAAAAACTGTTTTTT
TRBJ2-3 | . | once | TRBV20-1 | CSADEGVLDTQYF | TGCAGTGCGGACGAAGGGGTGTTAGATACGCAGTATTTT